This passage covers 25 T cell receptor beta chains from one sample sequenced in a study of T-cell reconstitution after alpha-beta-depleted transplantation in children (dated by TCRdb to the mid-2010s). The receptor library was made with PCR. The sample was run on an Illumina HiSeq 2500. TCR library preparation used molecular barcoding, with unique molecular identifiers applied to normalize quantification of the TCRbeta repertoire. TCRdb reworked the public reads: Q25 trimming with fastp, MiXCR clone assembly, productive beta chains retained. Every entry covers one CDR3 protein and lists the most common genes and DNA from its rows. Present in this sample are roughly 32,000 distinct CDR3 sequences, roughly 6.7% of which were seen just once. 25% to 30% of the sample rests with the top ten. General findings and caveats noted by the study authors: The apparently early alphabetaT-cell count recovery about two months after transplant was reportedly dependent on only several hundred rapidly expanded clones derived from non-depleted graft cells.

Which antigens these TCRs recognize remains unknown. This specimen's time point label, per the study, means: day 60 (about 2 months) after transplantation. This sample's treatment or condition label indicates: allogeneic hematopoietic cell transplantation with graft depleted of TCRalphabeta T cells and CD19 B cells. The starting material was peripheral blood, obtained 60 days after TCRalphabeta/CD19-depleted stem cell transplant. The receptor source for this set is a child younger than two who had a stem cell transplant for acute myeloid leukemia, so the T cells may come from the graft donor.

This clonotype came up many times. J is TRBJ2-1 and V is TRBV6-5, with 10 bases that match TRBD2. Germline CDR1 reads MNHEY; CDR2 reads SVGAGI. This CDR3 is 15 amino acids long. V trimming: 6 bases; J trimming: 5 bases; junction bases outside the gene matches: 7. The CDR3 DNA sequence: TGTGCCAGCAGCGGACTAGCGGTACGGGACAATGAGCAGTTCTTC. It translates to CASSGLAVRDNEQFF.

The sample holds many counts of this clonotype. V usage is TRBV7-9 and J usage is TRBJ2-3; D is ambiguous. CDR1 SEHNR and CDR2 FQNEAQ come from the germline V gene (reference sequence). V lost 5 bases and J lost 0, with 12 bases in between. The CDR3 is made up of 15 amino acids. CDR3 DNA: TGTGCCAGCAGCCCACGCTCCTTTAGCACAGATACGCAGTATTTT. Translating it yields CASSPRSFSTDTQYF.

This clonotype was seen repeatedly, ten times or more. The chain is built from TRBV7-9 and TRBJ2-7, with D maybe TRBD1 (5 bases). The V gene's germline CDR1 is SEHNR and CDR2 FQNEAQ (reference sequence). The CDR3 loop spans 12 amino acids. Trimming cost V 0 bases and J 6 bases, with 6 bases left between them. The CDR3 spells CASSLAGAEQYF. Written as DNA, the CDR3 is TGTGCCAGCAGCTTAGCTGGGGCCGAGCAGTACTTC.

This clonotype was found many times. The rearrangement links TRBV20-1 to TRBJ2-5, with 8 nucleotides matching TRBD2. V gave up 3 bases and J gave up 5 bases; unmatched junction bases: 8. The CDR3 length is 14 residues. The germline gives CDR1 DFQATT, CDR2 SNEGSKA (reference sequence). This chain's CDR3 is CSASTREAGETQYF. The CDR3 coding sequence is TGCAGTGCTAGCACGCGGGAGGCGGGGGAGACCCAGTACTTC.

This clonotype appeared many times. The rearrangement uses TRBV6-5 and TRBJ1-6; D is perhaps TRBD1 (6 bases). The CDR3 loop spans 16 amino acids. The V and J ends lost 6 bases and 5 bases respectively, with 17 bases between them. CDR1 is MNHEY, CDR2 SVGAGI, per germline. CDR3 region: CASSPYPGHNNSPLHF. The CDR3 coding sequence is TGTGCCAGCAGCCCTTATCCGGGACACAATAATTCACCCCTCCACTTT.

This clonotype occurred many times. This chain connects TRBV27 to TRBJ2-7, with 7 positions matching TRBD2. Trimming took 5 bases from V and 2 from J; bases not matched to a gene: 6. Per germline, CDR1 MNHEY and CDR2 SMNVEV (reference sequence). The length of the CDR3 is 14 residues. The CDR3 protein is CASSGGGTTYEQYF. The CDR3 DNA reads TGTGCCAGCAGTGGGGGAGGGACTACCTACGAGCAGTACTTC.

This clonotype has ten or more counts. The chain links TRBV7-9 to TRBJ2-5; no clear D gene. This CDR3 is 13 amino acids long. Per the germline V gene, CDR1 is SEHNR and CDR2 is FQNEAQ (reference sequence). V was clipped by 4 bases and J by 5 bases, with 11 bases between them. CDR3 in amino acids: CASSSGVGETQYF. DNA of the CDR3: TGTGCCAGCAGCTCTGGGGTAGGGGAGACCCAGTACTTC.

This clonotype was observed at least ten times. The rearrangement joins TRBV29-1 to TRBJ2-1; D might be TRBD2 (6 bases). From germline, CDR1 is SQVTM and CDR2 ANQGSEA. There are 11 residues in the CDR3. The V end lost 4 bases, the J end lost 14 bases, and 15 bases lay between the germline ends. The CDR3 loop is CSVVMGTGKFF. The CDR3 nucleotides read TGCAGCGTTGTGATGGGGACTGGAAAGTTCTTC.

The chain is built from TRBV7-2 and TRBJ2-1, with D possibly matching TRBD2 (5 bases). This CDR3 region has 14 residues. Germline V CDR1 and CDR2: SGHTA, FQGNSA. Trimming shortened V by 3 bases and J by 8 bases, and 14 bases separated the two germline ends. Written as DNA, the CDR3 is TGTGCCAGCAGCTTCCGGGTCGAGAGGGATGAGCAGTTCTTC. Translated: CASSFRVERDEQFF. Supplemented by reference TRBV7-2 and TRBJ2-1, the full variable domain reads GAGVSQSPSNKVTEKGKDVELRCDPISGHTALYWYRQSLGQGLEFLIYFQGNSAPDKSGLPSDRFSAERTGGSVSTLTIQRTQQEDSAVYLCASSFRVERDEQFFGPGTRLTVL.

This clonotype was picked up many times. This rearrangement joins TRBV3-1 to TRBJ2-5; 8 bases are shared with TRBD2. Losses at the gene ends were 4 bases for V and 3 bases for J; bases not matched to a gene: 10. CDR3 length: 16 amino acids. Germline V CDR1 and CDR2: LGHDT, YNNKEL (reference sequence). The CDR3 here is CASSLRLGTREETQYF. The CDR3 bases are TGTGCCAGCAGCCTGAGGTTAGGGACTAGAGAAGAGACCCAGTACTTC.

This clonotype was detected a few times. The CDR3 DNA follows: TGCGCCAGCAGCCAAGAGGCGGTGGATAATTCACCCCTCCACTTT. Translation: CASSQEAVDNSPLHF. The V gene is TRBV4-3, the J gene TRBJ1-6; D uncertain. The CDR3 covers 15 residues. Trimming shortened V by 0 bases and J by 5 bases, and 8 bases separated the two germline ends. Per germline, CDR1 LGHNA and CDR2 YSLEER.

This clonotype has at least ten counts. The rearrangement links TRBV28 to TRBJ2-7; 8 bases are a match to TRBD1. The V and J ends lost 6 bases and 5 bases, in that order; junction bases with no gene match: 3. Per germline, CDR1 MDHEN and CDR2 SYDVKM. CDR3 length: 12 residues. The CDR3 here is CASSRGLHEQYF. The CDR3 coding sequence is TGTGCCAGCAGCAGGGGGCTCCACGAGCAGTACTTC.

This clonotype was recorded many times. The rearrangement uses TRBV24-1 and TRBJ1-1, with 9 bases identical to TRBD1. The CDR3 runs 15 residues. The J segment lost 5 bases and the V segment lost 3 bases, leaving 6 bases of the junction unmatched. CDR1 and CDR2 from the germline V gene are KGHDR and SFDVKD. CDR3 protein: CATSDAGTGRTEAFF. CDR3 coding DNA: TGTGCCACCAGTGATGCCGGGACAGGGAGGACTGAAGCTTTCTTT.

This clonotype was found many times. The chain carries TRBV29-1 and TRBJ1-2; D is unclear. Trimming took 4 bases from V and 1 from J, leaving 4 bases between them. The V gene's germline CDR1 is SQVTM and CDR2 ANQGSEA. This CDR3 comprises 11 residues. Here the CDR3 reads CSVGYNYGYTF. The CDR3 nucleotides are TGCAGCGTTGGGTATAACTATGGCTACACCTTC.

In its sample, this clonotype was seen many times. The V call is TRBV27, the J call TRBJ1-5; tentatively, D is TRBD1 (6 bases). Germline CDR1 and CDR2: MNHEY and SMNVEV (reference sequence). With 0 bases removed from V and 7 bases from J, the gap between germline ends came to 7 bases. The CDR3 is 13 residues long. CDR3 in DNA: TGTGCCAGCAGTTTATCGGGGGGCCAGCCCCAGCATTTT. Its protein product is CASSLSGGQPQHF.

This clonotype was recorded many times. This CDR3 is CASTGVAVHNEQFF. The CDR3 nucleotides read TGTGCCAGCACAGGGGTAGCAGTACACAATGAGCAGTTCTTC. The chain has TRBV2 and TRBJ2-1; possible D gene TRBD1, 6 bases. Germline V CDR1 and CDR2: SNHLY, FYNNEI. The ends were cut back, 7 bases at V and 5 bases at J, with 15 bases in the middle. The CDR3 totals 14 residues.

This clonotype has ten or more counts. This chain links TRBV25-1 with TRBJ2-5, with 7 bases fitting TRBD2. Germline assignment: CDR1 MGHDK and CDR2 SYGVNS. Trimming removed 1 base from V and 4 bases from J; junction bases left unmatched: 3. This CDR3 spans 14 amino acids. The CDR3 loop is CASSELGEGETQYF. CDR3 DNA sequence: TGTGCCAGCAGTGAATTGGGGGAGGGAGAGACCCAGTACTTC.

This clonotype has at least ten counts. DNA for the CDR3: TGTGCCAGCAGTCCACTCGTGAAGGGGGCAACAGATACGCAGTATTTT. Residues: CASSPLVKGATDTQYF. The V call is TRBV6-5, the J call TRBJ2-3; 7 bases line up with TRBD1. V dropped 5 bases and J dropped 3; count of bases not matched to a gene: 11. The CDR3 spans 16 residues. In germline, CDR1 is MNHEY, CDR2 SVGAGI.

This clonotype was observed many times. The V gene is TRBV10-3, the J gene TRBJ2-2; D is uncertain. Between the trimmed V and J ends, which lost 10 bases and 6 bases, there was a span of 6 bases. CDR3 length: 10 residues. Germline V gene data show CDR1 as ENHRY and CDR2 as SYGVKD. The CDR3 is CATAAGELFF. The DNA of the CDR3 is TGTGCCACCGCCGCCGGGGAGCTGTTTTTT.

This clonotype was counted many times. This chain uses TRBV11-2 with TRBJ2-7; tentative D call: TRBD1 (5 bases). The CDR3 is 15 residues long. Germline CDR1 reads SGHAT; CDR2 reads FQNNGV. V lost 3 bases to trimming and J lost 4 bases, with 16 bases between them. The CDR3 DNA reads TGTGCCAGCAGCTTTTTAGTTAGGACACTATACGAGCAGTACTTC. It yields the protein CASSFLVRTLYEQYF.

This clonotype was seen many times. V gene TRBV7-3 combines with J gene TRBJ2-1; no reliable D call. This CDR3 is built from 13 residues. Per the germline V gene, CDR1 is SGHTA and CDR2 is FQGTGA. V was clipped by 5 bases and J by 6 bases, with 11 bases between them. This CDR3 reads CASSTDPPNEQFF. CDR3 sequence (DNA): TGTGCCAGCAGCACCGACCCGCCCAATGAGCAGTTCTTC.

This clonotype was counted at least ten times. The V and J genes are TRBV6-2 or TRBV6-3 and TRBJ2-7, with TRBD2 identical over 10 bases. V trimming: 5 bases; J trimming: 5 bases; junction bases outside the gene matches: 3. The CDR3 is 13 residues long. Germline CDR1 MNHEY, CDR2 SVGEGT. In nucleotides, the CDR3 is TGTGCCAGCAGTCGGACTAGCGGCCACGAGCAGTACTTC. Translated: CASSRTSGHEQYF.

There are a few counts of this clonotype. The chain uses TRBV20-1 and TRBJ2-2; the D is unclear. V was shortened by 5 bases and J by 5 bases, with 6 bases between the two germline ends. CDR1 DFQATT and CDR2 SNEGSKA come from the germline V gene (reference sequence). CDR3 length: 11 residues. The CDR3 nucleotides are TGCAGTGCTCTCTTGACCGGGGAGCTGTTTTTT. Translating it yields CSALLTGELFF.

This clonotype was seen a handful of times. V is TRBV5-1 and J is TRBJ2-6, with D possibly matching TRBD2 (6 bases). CDR3 length equals 14 residues. Germline-derived CDR1 and CDR2 are SGHRS and YFSETQ. Trimming cost V 7 bases and J 0 bases, with 8 bases left between them. The CDR3, as DNA: TGCGCCAGCGAGGACTACTCTGGGGCCAACGTCCTGACTTTC. It yields the protein CASEDYSGANVLTF.

Regarding this clonotype: Because it lacks the conserved phenylalanine or tryptophan at the end, this CDR3 is likely a read error. The CDR3 coding sequence is TGTGCCAGCAGCCCGGGGCTAAGTCCCGAGACCCAGTACTTA. Residues: CASSPGLSPETQYL. This rearrangement joins TRBV4-2 to TRBJ2-5; D is tentatively TRBD1 or TRBD2 (5 bases each). With 4 bases removed from V and 5 bases from J, the gap between germline ends came to 14 bases. Germline V gene sequence: CDR1 LGHNA, CDR2 YNFKEQ. This CDR3 has 14 residues.